This record covers a single TCR beta chain. Its antigen remains unidentified. The CDR3 is 14 amino acids. J lost 7 bases, V lost 4 bases, and 4 bases had no gene match. Germline CDR1 reads LNHDA; CDR2 reads SQIVND (reference sequence). These data come from a study of graft-versus-host responses after intestinal transplantation. For the study at large: All recipients were given anti-thymocyte globulin induction, and tacrolimus and steroids were then administered for three to four years.

Sequencing used immunoSEQ multiplex PCR; TCRdb keeps in-frame clones, though not all of them. The sample holds roughly 36,000 clones; about 90% are singletons and the top ten take about a sixth. Processing was applied to graft tissue in order to liberate intraepithelial and lamina propria lymphocytes. The study's findings and limits: Circulating GvH clones peaking coincided with falling HvG clones soon after transplant.

The clonotype originates from a human patient who received an intestinal transplant, so some T cells may come from the graft donor. The sample here was ileum tissue, taken almost 210 days after intestinal transplant. The rearrangement links TRBV19 to TRBJ1-5; 10 bases are a match to TRBD1. The CDR3 DNA sequence: TGTGCCAGTAGTACTGGACAGGGGGAACAGCCCCAGCATTTT. Its translation is CASSTGQGEQPQHF. The full variable domain, its missing parts supplied by reference TRBV19 and TRBJ1-5, is DGGITQSPKYLFRKEGQNVTLSCEQNLNHDAMYWYRQDPGQGLRLIYYSQIVNDFQKGDIAEGYSVSREKKESFPLTVTSAQKNPTAFYLCASSTGQGEQPQHFGDGTRLSIL.